A selection of T cell receptor beta chains follows, all from one sample in a study of cytomegalovirus exposure and HLA in healthy donors. Only in-frame clones appear in the TCRdb table, and some are missing; sequencing was by immunoSEQ multiplex PCR. This table holds approximately 110,000 clones, 65% to 80% found once. The sequencing input was PBMCs. Receptor source: a male donor in good health and CMV-seronegative. CDR3s include the opening cysteine and the closing phenylalanine or tryptophan. D genes are given only for firm matches. Rows may omit the clone size; those that give it use once, few, many or a size class.

d_call,v_call,clone_size,j_call,cdr3_aa,cdr3_nt
NA,TRBV10-2,NA,TRBJ1-5,CASSRQAYSNQPQHF,TGCGCCAGCAGCCGACAGGCTTATAGCAATCAGCCCCAGCATTTT
TRBD2,TRBV6-1,few,TRBJ2-1,CASRAGGGAAEQFF,TGTGCCAGCAGGGCGGGAGGAGGGGCAGCTGAGCAGTTCTTC
TRBD1,TRBV6-1,NA,TRBJ2-5,CASHRDSSQETQYF,TGTGCCAGTCACCGGGACAGCAGCCAAGAGACCCAGTACTTC
TRBD1,TRBV27,NA,TRBJ2-7,CASGQAYEQYF,TGTGCCAGCGGACAGGCCTACGAGCAGTACTTC
NA,TRBV14,NA,TRBJ1-4,CASSRDIQEKLFF,TGTGCCAGCAGCCGGGACATTCAGGAAAAACTGTTTTTT
NA,TRBV5-1,NA,TRBJ2-5,CASSLQGTQETQYF,TGCGCCAGCAGCTTACAGGGCACCCAAGAGACCCAGTACTTC
NA,TRBV5-4,NA,TRBJ2-1,CASSLDSIYNEQFF,TGTGCCAGCAGCTTGGACTCAATCTACAATGAGCAGTTCTTC
NA,TRBV30,once,TRBJ2-7,CAWSAPHGGNAYEQYF,TGTGCCTGGAGTGCTCCGCATGGAGGGAATGCCTACGAGCAGTACTTC
NA,TRBV5-6,NA,TRBJ1-2,CASSLAHVRWEKQEGYTF,TGTGCCAGCAGCTTGGCCCACGTAAGGTGGGAAAAACAGGAGGGCTACACCTTC
TRBD1,TRBV6-1,few,TRBJ2-7,CASSGTGVYEQYF,TGTGCCAGTTCCGGGACAGGGGTCTACGAGCAGTACTTC
TRBD2,TRBV18,NA,TRBJ2-1,CASSRETSGNEQFF,TGTGCCAGCTCACGAGAGACTAGCGGTAATGAGCAGTTCTTC
NA,TRBV15,NA,TRBJ1-3,CATSRDLAGTPGNTIYF,TGTGCCACCAGCAGAGATCTCGCGGGTACGCCTGGAAACACCATATATTTT
NA,TRBV6-1,NA,TRBJ2-3,CASSEDGRSTDTQYF,TGTGCCAGCAGTGAAGATGGGAGAAGCACAGATACGCAGTATTTT
NA,TRBV27,NA,TRBJ1-2,CASSADRERGYGYTF,TGTGCCAGCAGTGCTGACAGAGAAAGGGGCTATGGCTACACCTTC
NA,TRBV11-2,NA,TRBJ1-2,CASSPLIGRLNYGYTF,TGTGCCAGCAGCCCGCTAATTGGACGACTAAACTATGGCTACACCTTC
TRBD1,TRBV30,NA,TRBJ1-4,CAWASGGENEKLFF,TGTGCCTGGGCTTCAGGGGGCGAAAATGAAAAACTGTTTTTT
TRBD1,TRBV29-1,NA,TRBJ2-5,CSANPDRGRETQYF,TGCAGCGCAAACCCGGACAGGGGGCGAGAGACCCAGTACTTC
TRBD2,TRBV9,once,TRBJ2-5,CASSVSGREETQYF,TGTGCCAGCAGCGTTAGCGGGAGGGAAGAGACCCAGTACTTC
NA,TRBV2,few,TRBJ1-4,CASSDATATNEKLFF,TGTGCCAGCAGTGATGCAACTGCAACTAATGAAAAACTGTTTTTT
NA,TRBV21-1,NA,TRBJ2-5,CASSKAWKGRRTPYQVSLQETQYF,TGTGCCAGCAGCAAAGCTTGGAAGGGGCGACGCACACCCTACCAAGTTTCCCTACAAGAGACCCAGTACTTC
NA,TRBV5-6,NA,TRBJ2-1,CASSLGGLTYNEQFF,TGTGCCAGCAGCTTGGGTGGCCTTACCTACAATGAGCAGTTCTTC
TRBD1,TRBV10-3,NA,TRBJ2-1,CAISMDRAYNEQFF,TGTGCCATCAGTATGGACAGGGCCTACAATGAGCAGTTCTTC
NA,TRBV5-1,NA,TRBJ1-1,CASSAPSVTEAFF,TGCGCCAGCAGCGCGCCAAGCGTTACTGAAGCTTTCTTT
TRBD1,TRBV7-9,NA,TRBJ1-1,CASSSNTGGVPRETEAFF,TGTGCCAGCAGCTCAAATACAGGGGGCGTCCCGCGGGAAACTGAAGCTTTCTTT
NA,TRBV27,NA,TRBJ1-5,CASSLGGYQPQHF,TGTGCCAGCAGTTTAGGTGGCTATCAGCCCCAGCATTTT
TRBD2,TRBV11-3,NA,TRBJ2-1,CASSQWTSGRSGEQFF,TGTGCCAGCAGCCAGTGGACTAGCGGGAGGTCTGGTGAGCAGTTCTTC
NA,TRBV4-3,NA,TRBJ2-7,CASSQVGTGYEQYF,TGCGCCAGCAGCCAAGTAGGTACAGGCTACGAGCAGTACTTC
TRBD2,TRBV5-1,NA,TRBJ2-1,CASSYGTSGSYNEQFF,TGCGCCAGCAGCTACGGGACTAGCGGGAGCTACAATGAGCAGTTCTTC
NA,TRBV7-6,NA,TRBJ1-3,CASSPRQSPSGNTIYF,TGTGCCAGCAGCCCCCGACAGTCTCCCTCTGGAAACACCATATATTTT
TRBD1,TRBV5-1,NA,TRBJ2-5,CASSSDRDDGTQYF,TGCGCCAGCAGCTCGGACAGGGACGATGGGACCCAGTACTTC
NA,TRBV4-1,NA,TRBJ2-7,CASSPGETYEQYF,TGCGCCAGCAGCCCCGGGGAGACCTACGAGCAGTACTTC
NA,TRBV10-1,NA,TRBJ2-6,CARDLTGIVTGANVLTF,TGCGCCAGGGACCTCACAGGGATTGTAACTGGGGCCAACGTCCTGACTTTC
NA,TRBV11-3,few,TRBJ2-7,CASSDSQGYEQYF,TGTGCCAGCAGCGACTCCCAGGGGTACGAGCAGTACTTC
NA,TRBV7-9,NA,TRBJ1-2,CASSLDSGGDYGYTF,TGTGCCAGCAGCTTAGATTCGGGGGGAGACTATGGCTACACCTTC
TRBD2,TRBV6-6,few,TRBJ2-7,CASSYPAGGLDEQYF,TGTGCCAGCAGTTACCCCGCGGGAGGGCTCGACGAGCAGTACTTC
NA,TRBV5-1,NA,TRBJ2-7,CASSLDSYGEQYF,TGCGCCAGCAGCCTAGACAGTTACGGGGAGCAGTACTTC
TRBD2,TRBV4-3,NA,TRBJ2-1,CASSQVAGTSSYNEQFF,TGCGCCAGCAGCCAAGTGGCCGGGACTAGCAGCTACAATGAGCAGTTCTTC
TRBD1,TRBV2,few,TRBJ2-2,CASEGGARGELFF,TGTGCCAGCGAAGGGGGCGCTCGAGGGGAGCTGTTTTTT
TRBD2,TRBV5-4,NA,TRBJ2-7,CASSLARGGANYEQYF,TGTGCCAGCAGCTTGGCCCGGGGAGGGGCGAACTACGAGCAGTACTTC
NA,TRBV9,few,TRBJ2-3,CASNELATDTQYF,TGTGCCAGCAACGAACTAGCAACAGATACGCAGTATTTT
TRBD1,TRBV11-3,NA,TRBJ2-5,CASSKDRGREETQYF,TGTGCCAGCAGTAAGGACAGGGGGCGCGAAGAGACCCAGTACTTC
NA,TRBV29-1,NA,TRBJ1-1,CSVAVTTEAFF,TGCAGCGTTGCGGTAACTACTGAAGCTTTCTTT
TRBD1,TRBV30,NA,TRBJ2-2,CAWSGTGNTGELFF,TGTGCCTGGAGCGGGACAGGGAACACCGGGGAGCTGTTTTTT
NA,TRBV5-1,NA,TRBJ2-5,CASSQMGGALEQYF,TGCGCCAGCAGCCAGATGGGGGGTGCTCTGGAGCAGTACTTC
TRBD1,TRBV30,NA,TRBJ2-1,CAWSKDRGGSEQFF,TGTGCCTGGAGTAAGGACAGGGGAGGTTCTGAGCAGTTCTTC
NA,TRBV4-1,NA,TRBJ1-6,CASSQEGVQSPLHF,TGCGCCAGCAGCCAAGAAGGAGTCCAATCACCCCTCCACTTT
TRBD2,TRBV10-2,NA,TRBJ2-1,CASSELGSSGRIYNEQFF,TGCGCCAGCAGTGAGTTGGGGTCTAGCGGGAGGATTTACAATGAGCAGTTCTTC
NA,TRBV19,NA,TRBJ2-5,CASGTWTGGKETQYF,TGTGCCAGTGGAACGTGGACCGGGGGAAAAGAGACCCAGTACTTC
NA,TRBV27,NA,TRBJ1-1,CASSFGSKAFF,TGTGCCAGCAGTTTTGGGAGTAAAGCTTTCTTT
TRBD2,TRBV6-5,NA,TRBJ2-7,CASSRLAGNYEQYF,TGTGCCAGCAGCCGACTAGCGGGAAACTACGAGCAGTACTTC
NA,TRBV21-1,NA,TRBJ2-4,CASSKENRGVNIQYF,TGTGCCAGCAGCAAAGAAAACAGGGGAGTCAACATTCAGTACTTC
NA,TRBV15,few,TRBJ1-1,CATRGRGTEAFF,TGTGCCACCAGGGGCAGGGGCACTGAAGCTTTCTTT
NA,TRBV4-2,NA,TRBJ2-7,CASSQDWPSAYEQYF,TGTGCCAGCAGCCAAGATTGGCCTAGCGCCTACGAGCAGTACTTC
NA,TRBV7-3,NA,TRBJ2-1,CASSLSTYNEQFF,TGTGCCAGCAGCTTATCAACCTACAATGAGCAGTTCTTC
TRBD2,TRBV30,few,TRBJ2-7,CAWSLAGGPVEQYF,TGTGCCTGGAGTTTAGCGGGAGGGCCAGTCGAGCAGTACTTC
TRBD2,TRBV19,NA,TRBJ2-1,CASSNAGVHEQFF,TGTGCCAGTAGTAACGCGGGAGTCCATGAGCAGTTCTTC
NA,TRBV15,NA,TRBJ2-1,CATRLTSSYNEQFF,TGTGCCACCCGCCTGACAAGCTCCTACAATGAGCAGTTCTTC
TRBD2,TRBV7-6,few,TRBJ2-7,CASSSGPNYEQYF,TGTGCCAGCAGTAGCGGGCCCAACTACGAGCAGTACTTC
TRBD2,TRBV2,NA,TRBJ2-7,CASSEVGGAYEQYF,TGTGCCAGCAGTGAAGTGGGGGGGGCCTACGAGCAGTACTTC
TRBD1,TRBV2,NA,TRBJ1-1,CASRETGANTEAFF,TGTGCCAGCAGGGAGACAGGGGCCAACACTGAAGCTTTCTTT